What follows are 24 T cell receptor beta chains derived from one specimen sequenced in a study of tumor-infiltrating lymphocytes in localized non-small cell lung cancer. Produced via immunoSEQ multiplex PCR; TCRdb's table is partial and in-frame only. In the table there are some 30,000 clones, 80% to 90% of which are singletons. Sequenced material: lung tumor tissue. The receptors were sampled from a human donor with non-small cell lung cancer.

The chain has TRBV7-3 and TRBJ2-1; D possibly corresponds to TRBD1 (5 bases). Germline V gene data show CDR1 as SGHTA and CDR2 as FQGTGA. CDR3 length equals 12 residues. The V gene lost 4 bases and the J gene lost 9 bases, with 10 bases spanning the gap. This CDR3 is CASSYGQGEQFF. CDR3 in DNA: TGTGCCAGCAGCTATGGGCAGGGTGAGCAGTTCTTC.

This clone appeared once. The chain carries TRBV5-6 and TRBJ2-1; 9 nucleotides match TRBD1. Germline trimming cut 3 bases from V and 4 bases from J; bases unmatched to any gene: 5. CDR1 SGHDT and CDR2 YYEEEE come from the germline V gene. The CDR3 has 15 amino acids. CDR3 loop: CASSSGQGSYNEQFF. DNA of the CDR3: TGTGCCAGCAGCTCTGGACAGGGGTCATACAATGAGCAGTTCTTC.

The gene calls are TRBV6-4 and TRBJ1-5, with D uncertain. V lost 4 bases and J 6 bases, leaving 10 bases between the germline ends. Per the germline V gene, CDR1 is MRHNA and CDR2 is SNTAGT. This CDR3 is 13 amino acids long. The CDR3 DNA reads TGTGCCAGCAGTGTGGAGGAAGGTCAGCCCCAGCATTTT. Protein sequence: CASSVEEGQPQHF.

This CDR3 is CASSVRDRDGYTF. In nucleotides, the CDR3 is TGCGCCAGCAGCGTCCGGGACAGGGATGGCTACACCTTC. The rearrangement uses TRBV5-1 and TRBJ1-2, with 9 bases that match TRBD1. V trimming: 4 bases; J trimming: 6 bases; junction bases outside the gene matches: 4. Germline loops: CDR1 SGHRS, CDR2 YFSETQ. The CDR3 has 13 residues. Together with reference TRBV5-1 and TRBJ1-2, the CDR3 gives the full variable domain: KAGVTQTPRYLIKTRGQQVTLSCSPISGHRSVSWYQQTPGQGLQFLFEYFSETQRNKGNFPGRFSGRQFSNSRSEMNVSTLELGDSALYLCASSVRDRDGYTFGSGTRLTVV.

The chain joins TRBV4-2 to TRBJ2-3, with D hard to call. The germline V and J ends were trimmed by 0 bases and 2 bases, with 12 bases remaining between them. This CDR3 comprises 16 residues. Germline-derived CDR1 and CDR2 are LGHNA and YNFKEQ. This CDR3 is CASSQEWDPTTDTQYF. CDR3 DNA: TGTGCCAGCAGCCAAGAATGGGATCCAACCACAGATACGCAGTATTTT.

CDR3 nucleotides: TGTGCCAGCGCGGAGGGCACTGAAGCTTTCTTT. Its protein is CASAEGTEAFF. The chain recombines TRBV7-9 with TRBJ1-1; D call uncertain. CDR1 and CDR2 (germline): SEHNR, FQNEAQ (reference sequence). Trimming took 8 bases from V and 4 from J, leaving 8 bases between them. The CDR3 is 11 amino acids.

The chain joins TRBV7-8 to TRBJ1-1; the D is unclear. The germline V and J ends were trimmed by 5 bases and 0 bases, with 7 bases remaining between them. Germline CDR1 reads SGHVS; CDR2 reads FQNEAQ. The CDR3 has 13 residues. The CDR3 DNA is TGTGCCAGCAGCCTCGACTTGAACACTGAAGCTTTCTTT. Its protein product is CASSLDLNTEAFF.

The CDR3 loop is CASSPWDSRTGSPLHF. The CDR3 DNA reads TGTGCCAGCAGCCCATGGGACAGCCGAACCGGTTCACCCCTCCACTTT. V gene TRBV7-2 combines with J gene TRBJ1-6; 7 nucleotides line up with TRBD1. The germline V gene has CDR1 SGHTA and CDR2 FQGNSA. The trim removed 5 bases at V and 9 bases at J, leaving 13 bases unmatched. There are 16 residues in the CDR3.

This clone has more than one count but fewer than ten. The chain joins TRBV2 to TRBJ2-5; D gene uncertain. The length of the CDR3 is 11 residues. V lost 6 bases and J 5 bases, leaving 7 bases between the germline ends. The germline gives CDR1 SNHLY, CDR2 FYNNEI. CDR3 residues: CASSELETQYF. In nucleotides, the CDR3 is TGTGCCAGCAGCGAACTGGAGACCCAGTACTTC.

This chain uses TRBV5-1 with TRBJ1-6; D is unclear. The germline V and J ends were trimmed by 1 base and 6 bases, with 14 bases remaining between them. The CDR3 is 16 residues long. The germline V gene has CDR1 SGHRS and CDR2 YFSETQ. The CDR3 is CASSLRVAGLNSPLHF. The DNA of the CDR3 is TGCGCCAGCAGCTTGAGAGTGGCAGGCCTTAATTCACCCCTCCACTTT. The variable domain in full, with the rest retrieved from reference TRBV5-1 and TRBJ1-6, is KAGVTQTPRYLIKTRGQQVTLSCSPISGHRSVSWYQQTPGQGLQFLFEYFSETQRNKGNFPGRFSGRQFSNSRSEMNVSTLELGDSALYLCASSLRVAGLNSPLHFGNGTRLTVT.

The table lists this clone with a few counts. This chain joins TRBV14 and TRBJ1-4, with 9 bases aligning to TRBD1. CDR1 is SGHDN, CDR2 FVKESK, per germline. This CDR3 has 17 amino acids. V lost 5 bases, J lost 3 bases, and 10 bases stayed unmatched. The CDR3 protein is CASSLGQGLVANEKLFF. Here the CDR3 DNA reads TGTGCCAGCAGCTTGGGACAGGGTCTAGTTGCTAATGAAAAACTGTTTTTT.

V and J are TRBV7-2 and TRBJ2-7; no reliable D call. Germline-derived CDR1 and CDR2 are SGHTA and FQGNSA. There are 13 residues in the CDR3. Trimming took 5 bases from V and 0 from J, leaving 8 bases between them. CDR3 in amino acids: CASSPRSSYEQYF. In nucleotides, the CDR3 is TGTGCCAGCAGCCCGAGGAGCTCCTACGAGCAGTACTTC.

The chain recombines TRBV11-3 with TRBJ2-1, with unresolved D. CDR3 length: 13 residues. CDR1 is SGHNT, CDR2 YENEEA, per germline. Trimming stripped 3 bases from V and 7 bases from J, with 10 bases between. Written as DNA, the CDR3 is TGTGCCAGCAGCTTGGGTTTAGGAAATGAGCAGTTCTTC. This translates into CASSLGLGNEQFF.

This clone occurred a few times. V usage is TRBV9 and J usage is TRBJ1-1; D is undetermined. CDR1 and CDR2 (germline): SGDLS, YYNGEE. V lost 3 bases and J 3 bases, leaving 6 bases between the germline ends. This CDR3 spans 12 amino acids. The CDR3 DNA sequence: TGTGCCAGCAGCGGACCGTACACTGAAGCTTTCTTT. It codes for CASSGPYTEAFF.

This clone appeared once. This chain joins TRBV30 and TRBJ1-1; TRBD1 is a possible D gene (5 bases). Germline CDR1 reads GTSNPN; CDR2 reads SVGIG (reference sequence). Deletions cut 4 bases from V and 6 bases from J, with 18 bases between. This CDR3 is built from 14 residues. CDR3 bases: TGTGCCTGGAACAAAGGACATTTAGATGCTGAAGCTTTCTTT. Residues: CAWNKGHLDAEAFF.

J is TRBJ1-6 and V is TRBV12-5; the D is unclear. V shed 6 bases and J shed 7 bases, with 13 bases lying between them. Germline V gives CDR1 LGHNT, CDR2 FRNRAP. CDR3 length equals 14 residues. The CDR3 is CASGPSVVNSPLHF. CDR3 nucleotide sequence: TGTGCTAGTGGCCCGTCGGTGGTAAATTCACCCCTCCACTTT.

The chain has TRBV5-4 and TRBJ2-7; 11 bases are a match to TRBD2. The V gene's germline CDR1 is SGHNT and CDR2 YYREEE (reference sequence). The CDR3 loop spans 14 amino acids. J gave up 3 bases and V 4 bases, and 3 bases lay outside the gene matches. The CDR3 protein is CASSPGTSGYEQYF. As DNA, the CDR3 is TGTGCCAGCAGCCCCGGGACTAGCGGCTACGAGCAGTACTTC.

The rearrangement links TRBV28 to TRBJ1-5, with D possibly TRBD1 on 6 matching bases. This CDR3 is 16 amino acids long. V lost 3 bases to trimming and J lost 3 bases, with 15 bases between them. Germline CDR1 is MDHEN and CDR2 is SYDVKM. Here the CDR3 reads CASSFNGQRFNQPQHF. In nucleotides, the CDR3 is TGTGCCAGCAGTTTTAATGGACAGAGATTCAATCAGCCCCAGCATTTT.

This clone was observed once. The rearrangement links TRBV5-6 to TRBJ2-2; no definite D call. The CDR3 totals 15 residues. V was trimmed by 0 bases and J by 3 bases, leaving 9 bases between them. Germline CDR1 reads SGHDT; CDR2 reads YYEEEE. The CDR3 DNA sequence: TGTGCCAGCAGCTTGGTCCCACAGTACACCGGGGAGCTGTTTTTT. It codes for CASSLVPQYTGELFF.

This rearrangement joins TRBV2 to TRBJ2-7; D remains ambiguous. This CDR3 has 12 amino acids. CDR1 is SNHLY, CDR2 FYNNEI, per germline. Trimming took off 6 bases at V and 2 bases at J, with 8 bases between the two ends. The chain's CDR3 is CASRLSTYEQYF. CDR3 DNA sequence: TGTGCCAGCAGGCTTTCCACCTACGAGCAGTACTTC. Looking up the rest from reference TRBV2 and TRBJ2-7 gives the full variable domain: EPEVTQTPSHQVTQMGQEVILRCVPISNHLYFYWYRQILGQKVEFLVSFYNNEISEKSEIFDDQFSVERPDGSNFTLKIRSTKLEDSAMYFCASRLSTYEQYFGPGTRLTVT.

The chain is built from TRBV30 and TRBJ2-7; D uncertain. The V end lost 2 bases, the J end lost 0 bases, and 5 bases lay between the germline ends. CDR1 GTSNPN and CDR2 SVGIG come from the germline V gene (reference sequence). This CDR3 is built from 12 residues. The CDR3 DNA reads TGTGCCTGGAGTCCGAGCTCCTACGAGCAGTACTTC. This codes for CAWSPSSYEQYF. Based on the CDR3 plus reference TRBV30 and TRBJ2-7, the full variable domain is SQTIHQWPATLVQPVGSPLSLECTVEGTSNPNLYWYRQAAGRGLQLLFYSVGIGQISSEVPQNLSASRPQDRQFILSSKKLLLSDSGFYLCAWSPSSYEQYFGPGTRLTVT.

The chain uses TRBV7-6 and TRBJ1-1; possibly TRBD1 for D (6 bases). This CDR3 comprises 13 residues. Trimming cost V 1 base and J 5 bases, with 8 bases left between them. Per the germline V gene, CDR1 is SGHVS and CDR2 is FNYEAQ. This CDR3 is CASSLGGGTEAFF. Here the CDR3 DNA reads TGTGCCAGCAGCTTAGGAGGGGGGACTGAAGCTTTCTTT.

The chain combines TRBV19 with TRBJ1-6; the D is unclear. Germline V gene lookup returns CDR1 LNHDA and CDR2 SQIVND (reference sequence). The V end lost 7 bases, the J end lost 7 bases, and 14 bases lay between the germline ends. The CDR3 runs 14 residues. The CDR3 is CASTKRLDNSPLHF. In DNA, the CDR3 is TGTGCCAGTACCAAGAGACTCGACAATTCACCCCTCCACTTT.

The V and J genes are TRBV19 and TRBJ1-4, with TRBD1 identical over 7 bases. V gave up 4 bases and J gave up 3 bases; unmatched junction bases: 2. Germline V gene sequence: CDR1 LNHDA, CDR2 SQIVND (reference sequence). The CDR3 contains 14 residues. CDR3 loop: CASSKTGSNEKLFF. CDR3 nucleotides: TGTGCCAGTAGTAAGACAGGGTCTAATGAAAAACTGTTTTTT.